This T cell receptor beta chain was observed in a study of T cell changes during pregnancy in multiple sclerosis. Measured with immunoSEQ multiplex PCR; TCRdb has only the in-frame clones, and not every one. The table includes around 56,000 clones, around 91% detected once. This receptor was identified in a female donor with multiple sclerosis, enrolled in a pregnancy study. The sample was peripheral blood, taken after pregnancy.

The CDR3 DNA follows: TGTGCCAGCGCGCAGGGGGGCTATGGCTACACCTTC. This gives the protein CASAQGGYGYTF. The chain is built from TRBV9 and TRBJ1-2; TRBD1 matches at 7 bases. Germline CDR1 reads SGDLS; CDR2 reads YYNGEE. The junction had 4 bases not matched to a gene; V was cut back by 7 bases and J by 4 bases. The CDR3 has 12 residues.